This T cell receptor beta chain was obtained from a study of T cell responses to AZD1222 COVID-19 vaccine. Produced via immunoSEQ multiplex PCR; TCRdb's table is partial and in-frame only. The data contain more than 70,000 clones, 88% of them seen just once; the ten biggest clones take up approximately 5.4%. The ends were cut back, 4 bases at V and 3 bases at J, with 4 bases in the middle. Germline V gives CDR1 SGHDT, CDR2 YYEEEE. This CDR3 contains 11 residues. The specimen comprised peripheral blood, sampled on day 0 of MenACWY control vaccination. This clonotype was sampled from an adult in good health. V is TRBV5-6 and J is TRBJ1-1, with D unclear. The CDR3 coding sequence is TGTGCCAGCAGCACTTACACTGAAGCTTTCTTT. This codes for CASSTYTEAFF.